This T cell receptor (beta chain) was found in a study of T cells after yellow fever vaccination. This clonotype was seen many times. MiXCR was run by TCRdb on the 5' RACE reads, yielding one entry per CDR3 protein. The profile covers 300,000 to 350,000 distinct CDR3 sequences, with roughly 10% appearing a single time and 3.3% taken by the ten largest. Trimming stripped 3 bases from V and 9 bases from J, with 9 bases between. Per the germline V gene, CDR1 is SGHTA and CDR2 is FQGNSA. There are 11 residues in the CDR3. V is TRBV7-2 and J is TRBJ2-7; no definite D call. This TCR was sampled from a man between 18 and 29 years old who received the YFV17D yellow fever vaccine. The sequencing used CD4+ T cells sorted from PBMCs, collected 45 days after the yellow fever booster vaccination. CDR3: CASSFSWVQYF. The DNA for the CDR3 is TGTGCCAGCAGCTTCTCGTGGGTGCAGTACTTC.